The 26 T cell receptor beta chains given below trace back to one sample, sequenced in a study of blood T cells in healthy people across ages. Using a J-beta primer mix together with a sample-barcoded 5' primer, a second PCR was run for roughly 7 to 11 cycles. A single record per CDR3 protein comes from TCRdb applying MiXCR to the 5' RACE reads. The profile shows approximately 1,100,000 distinct CDR3 sequences, roughly 45% of them singletons. Input material: blood. These receptors were collected from a woman aged 55-69 years in good health.

This chain connects TRBV6-5 to TRBJ2-4; 10 nucleotides match TRBD1. V shed 10 bases and J 4 bases; nucleotides not matched to a gene: 4. In germline, CDR1 is MNHEY, CDR2 SVGAGI. This CDR3 is 13 amino acids long. The CDR3 loop reads CATWGQGKNIQYF. The CDR3 DNA reads as TGTGCCACCTGGGGACAGGGGAAAAACATTCAGTACTTC.

Many counts were recorded for this clonotype. The chain carries TRBV29-1 and TRBJ2-1; TRBD2 agrees at 10 bases. There are 13 residues in the CDR3. V shed 4 bases, J shed 8 bases, and the junction held 5 bases outside the gene matches. Germline V gives CDR1 SQVTM, CDR2 ANQGSEA. The CDR3 DNA reads as TGCAGCGTTGCGGCTAGCGGGAGTTATGAGCAGTTCTTC. Its protein is CSVAASGSYEQFF.

V gene TRBV2 combines with J gene TRBJ2-1, with 9 bases fitting TRBD1. CDR1 and CDR2 (germline): SNHLY, FYNNEI. The CDR3 loop spans 17 amino acids. The trim removed 4 bases at V and 8 bases at J, leaving 15 bases unmatched. The CDR3: CASSGRPGQGVYDEQFF. Here the CDR3 DNA reads TGTGCCAGCAGTGGACGACCGGGACAGGGAGTGTACGATGAGCAGTTCTTC.

The CDR3 here is CASPYSGRAPRDQYF. The CDR3 DNA reads TGTGCCAGTCCTTATAGCGGGAGGGCCCCTCGCGACCAGTACTTC. This sequence joins TRBV19 and TRBJ2-5, with 11 bases fitting TRBD2. The CDR3 length is 15 residues. Germline V lookup: CDR1 LNHDA, CDR2 SQIVND (reference sequence). Trimming took 8 bases from V and 10 from J; bases not matched to a gene: 15. The full variable domain, rest sourced from reference TRBV19 and TRBJ2-5, is DGGITQSPKYLFRKEGQNVTLSCEQNLNHDAMYWYRQDPGQGLRLIYYSQIVNDFQKGDIAEGYSVSREKKESFPLTVTSAQKNPTAFYLCASPYSGRAPRDQYFGPGTRLLVL.

This chain joins TRBV7-9 and TRBJ2-1, with 15 nucleotides matching TRBD2. This CDR3 spans 18 amino acids. V lost 5 bases and J lost 3; bases outside the gene matches: 8. Germline assignment: CDR1 SEHNR and CDR2 FQNEAQ (reference sequence). The CDR3 nucleotides read TGTGCCAGCAGCCCCGGACTAGCGGGAGGGCCAATCTACAATGAGCAGTTCTTC. Protein sequence: CASSPGLAGGPIYNEQFF.

This clonotype was detected ten times or more. This rearrangement joins TRBV5-1 to TRBJ2-5, with 9 positions matching TRBD2. Losses at the gene ends were 2 bases for V and 4 bases for J; bases not matched to a gene: 6. The germline CDR1 and CDR2 sequences are SGHRS and YFSETQ. This CDR3 comprises 15 residues. As DNA, the CDR3 is TGCGCCAGCAGCTTCGGCGGGAGGGAGGCAGAGACCCAGTACTTC. Its translation is CASSFGGREAETQYF.

The chain recombines TRBV7-9 with TRBJ1-2; 8 bases fit TRBD1. J was trimmed by 6 bases and V by 1 base; bases with no gene match: 10. Germline V lookup: CDR1 SEHNR, CDR2 FQNEAQ (reference sequence). The CDR3 sequence is 16 residues long. The CDR3 region has the DNA TGTGCCAGCAGCTTAGTTGGACAGGGCGCGATGGATGGCTACACCTTC. This encodes CASSLVGQGAMDGYTF.

This clonotype occurred a few times. This chain links TRBV18 with TRBJ2-7; the D gene is possibly TRBD1 (8 bases). Deletions cut 1 base from V and 3 bases from J, with 13 bases between. This CDR3 has 15 amino acids. Germline V CDR1 and CDR2: KGHSH, LQKENI. The CDR3 DNA sequence: TGTGCCAGCTCACCACTGACAGGGGAGGGCTACGAGCAGTACTTC. Its protein is CASSPLTGEGYEQYF. Full variable domain (remainder filled in from reference TRBV18 and TRBJ2-7): NAGVMQNPRHLVRRRGQEARLRCSPMKGHSHVYWYRQLPEEGLKFMVYLQKENIIDESGMPKERFSAEFPKEGPSILRIQQVVRGDSAAYFCASSPLTGEGYEQYFGPGTRLTVT.

The sample holds many counts of this clonotype. The chain uses TRBV20-1 and TRBJ2-1; 9 nucleotides agree with TRBD1. This CDR3 has 15 amino acids. Germline CDR1 DFQATT, CDR2 SNEGSKA (reference sequence). Losses at the gene ends were 8 bases for V and 0 bases for J; bases not matched to a gene: 8. The CDR3 region is CSSQGAPSSYNEQFF. The DNA for the CDR3 is TGCAGTTCACAGGGGGCCCCCAGCTCCTACAATGAGCAGTTCTTC.

The chain couples TRBV6-1 to TRBJ2-1; 8 bases map to TRBD1. The CDR3 is made up of 15 amino acids. CDR1 and CDR2 from the germline V gene are MNHNS and SASEGT. J gave up 6 bases and V 4 bases, and 8 bases lay outside the gene matches. Here the CDR3 DNA reads TGTGCCAGCAGTGTCTACGACAGGGGAGGCAATGAGCAGTTCTTC. Translation: CASSVYDRGGNEQFF.

J is TRBJ2-5 and V is TRBV20-1; 11 bases match TRBD2. The J call may be in error: the DNA end matches TRBJ2-7 better. Germline V CDR1 and CDR2: DFQATT, SNEGSKA (reference sequence). CDR3 size: 14 residues. The CDR3 bases are TGCAGTGCTAGCGGACTAGCGGGCCACTACGAGCAGTACTTC. It specifies CSASGLAGHYEQYF.

As to this clonotype: At one end the junction does not follow the germline gene, possibly because of a read error. The chain links TRBV12-3 or TRBV12-4 to TRBJ2-5, with 8 bases fitting TRBD2. There are 16 residues in the CDR3. This CDR3 is CVSSRPGLVSYNEQYF. CDR3 DNA: TGTGTCAGCAGCCGACCGGGACTAGTATCCTACAATGAGCAGTACTTC.

The CDR3 DNA reads TGTGCCAGCAGCTCGCCCGGGACTAGCAACAATGAGCAGTACTTC. Translation: CASSSPGTSNNEQYF. The rearrangement links TRBV7-9 to TRBJ2-1; 9 positions agree with TRBD2. With the DNA end fitting TRBJ2-7 better, the J assignment may be wrong. This CDR3 spans 15 amino acids. The germline V gene encodes CDR1 SEHNR and CDR2 FQNEAQ (reference sequence).

The chain carries TRBV10-3 and TRBJ2-7; TRBD2 might be the D (6 bases). Germline assignment: CDR1 ENHRY and CDR2 SYGVKD. CDR3 length: 14 residues. Trimming took 7 bases from V and 4 from J, leaving 17 bases between them. The CDR3: CAITPNREPYEQYF. The CDR3 DNA follows: TGTGCCATCACCCCTAATCGGGAGCCTTACGAGCAGTACTTC.

This clonotype was seen more than once but under ten times. This sequence joins TRBV20-1 and TRBJ2-1; TRBD2 matches 8 bases. The junction had 6 bases not matched to a gene; V was cut back by 0 bases and J by 2 bases. The CDR3 spans 16 residues. Germline V lookup: CDR1 DFQATT, CDR2 SNEGSKA (reference sequence). The CDR3: CSARDSLAGPYNEQFF. DNA for the CDR3: TGCAGTGCTAGAGATAGTTTAGCGGGACCCTACAATGAGCAGTTCTTC.

The chain recombines TRBV27 with TRBJ1-2; 9 nucleotides agree with TRBD1. Trimming cost V 9 bases and J 7 bases; bases outside gene matches: 12. The CDR3 is 14 residues long. The germline CDR1 and CDR2 sequences are MNHEY and SMNVEV (reference sequence). The CDR3 is CASRKGDREGGYTF. In DNA, the CDR3 is TGTGCCAGTAGGAAAGGGGACAGGGAAGGTGGCTACACCTTC.

The chain employs TRBV7-2 and TRBJ1-5; 7 positions match TRBD1. The CDR3 length is 14 residues. Losses at the gene ends were 5 bases for V and 6 bases for J; bases not matched to a gene: 7. The germline CDR1 and CDR2 sequences are SGHTA and FQGNSA. The CDR3 coding sequence is TGTGCCAGCAGCATAGAACAGGGGAGTCAGCCCCAGCATTTT. Encoded protein: CASSIEQGSQPQHF.

The table lists this clonotype with a few counts. This chain uses TRBV5-4 with TRBJ2-5; TRBD2 is a possible D gene (5 bases). CDR1 and CDR2 from the germline V gene are SGHNT and YYREEE (reference sequence). This CDR3 is 13 amino acids long. V lost 2 bases and J lost 5, with 10 bases in between. The CDR3 here is CASSFAGSETQYF. Here the CDR3 DNA reads TGTGCCAGCAGCTTTGCGGGTTCGGAGACCCAGTACTTC.

V gene TRBV7-9 combines with J gene TRBJ2-3, with 11 bases identical to TRBD2. J lost 6 bases, V lost 5 bases, and 13 bases had no gene match. CDR1 is SEHNR and CDR2 is FQNEAQ in the germline V gene (reference sequence). This CDR3 comprises 17 residues. In DNA, the CDR3 is TGTGCCAGCAGCAAGGTTAGCGGGAGGGCCCCTGCCGATACGCAGTATTTT. Translating it yields CASSKVSGRAPADTQYF.

The V gene is TRBV20-1, the J gene TRBJ2-5; 8 bases are shared with TRBD2. From germline, CDR1 is DFQATT and CDR2 SNEGSKA (reference sequence). The CDR3 extends over 13 amino acids. With V trimmed by 8 bases and J by 2 bases, 7 bases remained unmatched. The CDR3 protein is CSSVSGAQETQYF. The DNA for the CDR3 is TGCAGTTCTGTTAGCGGGGCTCAAGAGACCCAGTACTTC.

This sequence joins TRBV12-3 or TRBV12-4 and TRBJ2-1; D is uncertain. The V and J ends lost 6 bases and 10 bases respectively, with 13 bases between them. CDR3 length equals 12 residues. CDR3 DNA: TGTGCCAGCAGATTATCGTTGCGGGAGCAGTTCTTC. Translating gives CASRLSLREQFF.

In its sample, this clonotype was seen a few times. The chain carries TRBV7-8 and TRBJ2-1, with 9 bases fitting TRBD1. V dropped 5 bases and J dropped 4; count of bases not matched to a gene: 9. Germline-derived CDR1 and CDR2 are SGHVS and FQNEAQ. There are 16 residues in the CDR3. CDR3 in amino acids: CASSADPGTGYNEQFF. The CDR3 DNA is TGTGCCAGCAGCGCCGACCCCGGGACAGGGTACAATGAGCAGTTCTTC.

This chain joins TRBV6-1 and TRBJ2-5, with a weak D call TRBD2 (7 bases). The V gene's germline CDR1 is MNHNS and CDR2 SASEGT. The germline V and J ends were trimmed by 6 bases and 11 bases, with 25 bases remaining between them. The CDR3 runs to 15 residues. The DNA for the CDR3 is TGTGCCAGCAGCCGGGGGGCGGGAAGCTACAATGAGCAGTACTTC. Translating it yields CASSRGAGSYNEQYF.

This clonotype was recorded a few times. The J gene is TRBJ2-7, the V gene TRBV3-1, with unresolved D. This CDR3 is 15 amino acids long. The V and J ends lost 1 base and 5 bases respectively, with 15 bases between them. Germline CDR1 and CDR2: LGHDT and YNNKEL (reference sequence). CDR3 sequence (DNA): TGTGCCAGCAGCCAAGGAGCAAAGGGAAGCGACGAGCAGTACTTC. Residues: CASSQGAKGSDEQYF.

The CDR3 coding sequence is TGCAGCGTTGGGAGGCGACTAGCGGGTTATGAGCAGTTCTTC. Protein product: CSVGRRLAGYEQFF. J is TRBJ2-1 and V is TRBV29-1; the match to TRBD2 covers 10 bases. CDR1 and CDR2 from the germline V gene are SQVTM and ANQGSEA. The CDR3 length is 14 residues. V shed 4 bases, J shed 8 bases, and the junction held 8 bases outside the gene matches.

The gene calls are TRBV20-1 and TRBJ2-5; TRBD2 is a possible D gene (5 bases). Germline V gives CDR1 DFQATT, CDR2 SNEGSKA (reference sequence). This CDR3 comprises 17 residues. Trimming took 6 bases from V and 4 from J, leaving 27 bases between them. The CDR3 sequence is CSASKSGGLGLPETQYF. The CDR3 DNA follows: TGCAGTGCCAGTAAGAGCGGTGGATTAGGGCTCCCAGAGACCCAGTACTTC.